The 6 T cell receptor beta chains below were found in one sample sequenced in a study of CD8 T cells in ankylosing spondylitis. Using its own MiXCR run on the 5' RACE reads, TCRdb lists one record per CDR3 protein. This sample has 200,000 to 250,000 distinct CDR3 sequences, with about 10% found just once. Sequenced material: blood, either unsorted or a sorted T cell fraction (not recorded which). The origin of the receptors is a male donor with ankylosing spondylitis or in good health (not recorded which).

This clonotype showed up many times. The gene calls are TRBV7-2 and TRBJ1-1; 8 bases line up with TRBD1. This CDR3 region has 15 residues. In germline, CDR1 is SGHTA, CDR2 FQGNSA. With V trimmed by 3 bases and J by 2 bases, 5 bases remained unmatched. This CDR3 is CASSFAGQGNTEAFF. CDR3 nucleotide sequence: TGTGCCAGCAGCTTCGCAGGACAGGGAAACACTGAAGCTTTCTTT.

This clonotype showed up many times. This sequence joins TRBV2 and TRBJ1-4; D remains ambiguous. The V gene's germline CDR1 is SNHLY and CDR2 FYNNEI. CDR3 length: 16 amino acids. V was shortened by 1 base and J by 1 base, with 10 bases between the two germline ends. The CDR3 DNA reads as TGTGCCAGCAGTGAAGAGCCGGGCAGAACTAATGAAAAACTGTTTTTT. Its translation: CASSEEPGRTNEKLFF.

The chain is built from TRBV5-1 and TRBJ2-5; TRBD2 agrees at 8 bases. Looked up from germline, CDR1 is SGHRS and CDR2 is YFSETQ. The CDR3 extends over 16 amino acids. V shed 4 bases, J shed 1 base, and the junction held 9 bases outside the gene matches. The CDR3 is CASSPGTSGFQETQYF. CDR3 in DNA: TGCGCCAGCAGCCCCGGAACTAGCGGCTTCCAAGAGACCCAGTACTTC.

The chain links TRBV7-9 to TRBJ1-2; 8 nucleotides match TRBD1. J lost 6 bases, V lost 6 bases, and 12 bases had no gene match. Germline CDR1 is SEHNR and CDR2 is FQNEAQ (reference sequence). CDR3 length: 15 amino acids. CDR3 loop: CASRHTGTGGNGYTF. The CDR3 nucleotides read TGTGCCAGCAGGCATACCGGGACAGGAGGGAATGGCTACACCTTC.

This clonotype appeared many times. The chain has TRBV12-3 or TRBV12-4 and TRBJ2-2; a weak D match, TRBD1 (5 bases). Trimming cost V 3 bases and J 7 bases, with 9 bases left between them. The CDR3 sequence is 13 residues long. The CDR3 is CASSFQGYGELFF. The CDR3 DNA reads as TGTGCCAGCAGTTTTCAGGGATACGGGGAGCTGTTTTTT.

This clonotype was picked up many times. In nucleotides, the CDR3 is TGTGCCAGCAGCTTCGCCCATTACGAGCAGTACTTC. Amino acid sequence: CASSFAHYEQYF. The chain links TRBV11-2 to TRBJ2-7; D ambiguous. V was clipped by 3 bases and J by 4 bases, with 7 bases between them. CDR1 and CDR2 from the germline V gene are SGHAT and FQNNGV. The CDR3 extends over 12 amino acids.